The 27 T cell receptor beta chains reported below all come from one sample, sequenced in a study of shared clonotypes between healthy human individuals. CD45RO negativity and positive selection for CCR7 defined naive CD8 cells, a population that excluded terminally differentiated effector memory CD45RA+ cells. Repertoires were generated with immunoSEQ multiplex PCR, while TCRdb's copy carries only in-frame clones and drops some. The sample lists about 800,000 clones; approximately 97% were seen once. The sequenced material came from naive CD8+ T cells sorted from blood. The receptors come from a young man in good health.

The V call is TRBV5-1, the J call TRBJ2-1, with a tentative D call TRBD1 (6 bases). The CDR3 consists of 15 residues. Trimming shortened V by 0 bases and J by 5 bases, and 12 bases separated the two germline ends. Germline V gene data show CDR1 as SGHRS and CDR2 as YFSETQ. In DNA, the CDR3 is TGCGCCAGCAGCTTGGTGACAGGTTCCGACAATGAGCAGTTCTTC. Translation gives CASSLVTGSDNEQFF.

The chain joins TRBV5-4 to TRBJ2-1; 9 positions match TRBD2. V shed 4 bases, J shed 6 bases, and the junction held 8 bases outside the gene matches. Per germline, CDR1 SGHNT and CDR2 YYREEE (reference sequence). This CDR3 has 15 amino acids. CDR3 sequence reads: CASSASGRTSNEQFF. Written as DNA, the CDR3 is TGTGCCAGCAGCGCCAGCGGGAGGACGAGCAATGAGCAGTTCTTC. Looking up the rest from reference TRBV5-4 and TRBJ2-1 gives the full variable domain: ETGVTQSPTHLIKTRGQQVTLRCSSQSGHNTVSWYQQALGQGPQFIFQYYREEENGRGNFPPRFSGLQFPNYSSELNVNALELDDSALYLCASSASGRTSNEQFFGPGTRLTVL.

The chain's CDR3 is CASSEESAYYEQYF. CDR3 DNA: TGTGCCAGCAGTGAAGAGTCTGCCTACTACGAGCAGTACTTC. The chain is built from TRBV6-1 and TRBJ2-7; D not certain. Germline V gives CDR1 MNHNS, CDR2 SASEGT. V shed 1 base and J shed 3 bases, with 10 bases lying between them. The length of the CDR3 is 14 residues.

This clone was observed once. The chain recombines TRBV5-4 with TRBJ2-1; TRBD2 matches at 10 bases. V gave up 1 base and J gave up 8 bases; unmatched junction bases: 6. The CDR3 is made up of 15 amino acids. Germline CDR1 SGHNT, CDR2 YYREEE (reference sequence). The CDR3: CASSLPSGGIYEQFF. CDR3 coding DNA: TGTGCCAGCAGCTTGCCTAGCGGGGGAATCTATGAGCAGTTCTTC.

This chain links TRBV4-1 with TRBJ2-7; a weak D match, TRBD2 (6 bases). Between the trimmed V and J ends, which lost 0 bases and 4 bases, there was a span of 13 bases. Germline-derived CDR1 and CDR2 are MGHRA and YSYEKL. The CDR3 loop spans 15 amino acids. This CDR3 is CASSQDLEGRYEQYF. The CDR3 nucleotides are TGCGCCAGCAGCCAAGATCTAGAGGGGAGGTACGAGCAGTACTTC.

The V gene is TRBV27, the J gene TRBJ2-7; D unresolved. V lost 2 bases and J 2 bases, leaving 10 bases between the germline ends. Germline V CDR1 and CDR2: MNHEY, SMNVEV (reference sequence). CDR3 size: 14 residues. The CDR3 spells CASSLGVTPYEQYF. The DNA for the CDR3 is TGTGCCAGCAGTTTAGGTGTGACCCCCTACGAGCAGTACTTC.

This clone was observed a single time. The chain couples TRBV19 to TRBJ1-5; 8 bases line up with TRBD1. From germline, CDR1 is LNHDA and CDR2 SQIVND (reference sequence). The CDR3 covers 15 residues. Trimming at V came to 6 bases and at J to 11 bases, leaving 15 bases not matched to a gene. The CDR3 loop is CASSPQGTGRVAQHF. The CDR3 DNA follows: TGTGCCAGTAGCCCTCAAGGGACAGGACGGGTGGCCCAGCATTTT.

Only one count was recorded for this clone. This sequence joins TRBV29-1 and TRBJ2-5; TRBD2 matches 12 bases. After removal of 7 bases from V and 6 bases from J, the junction contained 12 bases not matched to a gene. The CDR3 spans 15 residues. From germline, CDR1 is SQVTM and CDR2 ANQGSEA. DNA for the CDR3: TGCAGCGCCGCCCCGACTAGCGGGAGCCCGCAGACCCAGTACTTC. Protein product: CSAAPTSGSPQTQYF.

The chain is built from TRBV15 and TRBJ2-5; D perhaps matches TRBD2 (5 bases). In germline, CDR1 is LNHNV, CDR2 YYDKDF (reference sequence). This CDR3 has 15 residues. V was clipped by 8 bases and J by 4 bases, with 20 bases between them. CDR3 bases: TGTGCCACCCAAAGCGGAGATGACTTTGCAGAGACCCAGTACTTC. It yields the protein CATQSGDDFAETQYF.

The chain has TRBV7-9 and TRBJ2-3, with D unresolved. V lost 5 bases and J 8 bases, leaving 17 bases between the germline ends. Germline CDR1 is SEHNR and CDR2 is FQNEAQ (reference sequence). The CDR3 is 14 amino acids. This chain's CDR3 is CASSHAKTELTQYF. The CDR3 DNA reads as TGTGCCAGCAGCCATGCAAAGACTGAGCTTACGCAGTATTTT.

As DNA, the CDR3 is TGCGCCAGCAGCCCGGGGGCCGATACCCAGTACTTC. Its translation: CASSPGADTQYF. This chain uses TRBV5-1 with TRBJ2-5, with D perhaps being TRBD1 or TRBD2 (6 bases each). Looked up from germline, CDR1 is SGHRS and CDR2 is YFSETQ. The CDR3 sequence is 12 residues long. The V gene lost 4 bases and the J gene lost 8 bases, with 12 bases spanning the gap.

The chain recombines TRBV27 with TRBJ2-3; unclear D gene. Trimming shortened V by 6 bases and J by 3 bases, and 16 bases separated the two germline ends. The CDR3 runs 15 residues. Looked up from germline, CDR1 is MNHEY and CDR2 is SMNVEV (reference sequence). CDR3 sequence reads: CASSQSIIVTDTQYF. As DNA, the CDR3 is TGTGCCAGCAGCCAGTCTATTATCGTAACAGATACGCAGTATTTT.

The chain links TRBV10-3 to TRBJ2-3; 9 nucleotides match TRBD1. CDR1 and CDR2 (germline): ENHRY, SYGVKD. V dropped 6 bases and J dropped 1; count of bases not matched to a gene: 8. The CDR3 is 16 amino acids. The CDR3 is CAIRQRQGVGTDTQYF. CDR3 nucleotides: TGTGCCATCAGACAGCGACAGGGGGTCGGCACAGATACGCAGTATTTT.

V usage is TRBV6-1 and J usage is TRBJ2-7; 12 bases match TRBD1. This CDR3 is 19 amino acids long. The V and J ends lost 3 bases and 5 bases, in that order; junction bases with no gene match: 17. Germline loops: CDR1 MNHNS, CDR2 SASEGT. CDR3 nucleotide sequence: TGTGCCAGCAGTGACGCGGGGGCCTCGGGACAGGGGGCTTGGGACGAGCAGTACTTC. As protein: CASSDAGASGQGAWDEQYF.

The chain couples TRBV27 to TRBJ2-1, with 10 bases lining up with TRBD1. Unmatched junction bases numbered 11, after V lost 7 bases and J lost 8 bases. CDR3 length: 15 amino acids. From germline, CDR1 is MNHEY and CDR2 SMNVEV (reference sequence). The CDR3 here is CASTTGTGVVDEQFF. In DNA, the CDR3 is TGTGCCAGCACGACCGGGACAGGGGTTGTCGATGAGCAGTTCTTC.

The rearrangement uses TRBV11-2 and TRBJ2-1; 7 nucleotides match TRBD1. Unmatched junction bases numbered 4, after V lost 0 bases and J lost 2 bases. Per germline, CDR1 SGHAT and CDR2 FQNNGV. The CDR3 runs 16 residues. The CDR3 region has the DNA TGTGCCAGCAGCTTAGACAGGACAGGAACCTACAATGAGCAGTTCTTC. Protein: CASSLDRTGTYNEQFF.

This clone was recorded only once. This chain connects TRBV11-2 to TRBJ1-2, with a possible D match to TRBD1 (5 bases). V lost 2 bases to trimming and J lost 8 bases, with 18 bases between them. This CDR3 comprises 15 residues. CDR1 and CDR2 (germline): SGHAT, FQNNGV. The CDR3 protein is CASSLSLREMLGYTF. In DNA, the CDR3 is TGTGCCAGCAGCTTATCCCTCAGGGAAATGTTGGGCTACACCTTC. Complete variable domain (other parts from reference TRBV11-2 and TRBJ1-2): EAGVAQSPRYKIIEKRQSVAFWCNPISGHATLYWYQQILGQGPKLLIQFQNNGVVDDSQLPKDRFSAERLKGVDSTLKIQPAKLEDSAVYLCASSLSLREMLGYTFGSGTRLTVV.

The chain links TRBV6-5 to TRBJ2-5, with D hard to call. Germline CDR1 is MNHEY and CDR2 is SVGAGI. Deletions cut 6 bases from V and 3 bases from J, with 14 bases between. The CDR3 is 14 residues long. The CDR3 loop reads CASRPLSFKETQYF. The CDR3 DNA sequence: TGTGCCAGCAGGCCTCTCAGTTTTAAAGAGACCCAGTACTTC.

This clone was counted a few times. The rearrangement links TRBV9 to TRBJ2-7; D might be TRBD2 (6 bases). CDR3 length: 16 residues. The V and J ends lost 7 bases and 1 base respectively, with 21 bases between them. Germline CDR1 is SGDLS and CDR2 is YYNGEE. The chain's CDR3 is CASAGRLMEGSYEQYF. Written as DNA, the CDR3 is TGTGCCAGCGCGGGACGGCTAATGGAGGGATCCTACGAGCAGTACTTC.

J is TRBJ2-7 and V is TRBV19, with D possibly matching TRBD2 (5 bases). Germline V gives CDR1 LNHDA, CDR2 SQIVND (reference sequence). The CDR3 consists of 13 residues. The ends were cut back, 6 bases at V and 5 bases at J, with 14 bases in the middle. CDR3 sequence (DNA): TGTGCCAGTAGCCCCCGACCCGGGGACGAGCAGTACTTC. Its translation: CASSPRPGDEQYF. Filled out from reference TRBV19 and TRBJ2-7, the complete variable domain reads DGGITQSPKYLFRKEGQNVTLSCEQNLNHDAMYWYRQDPGQGLRLIYYSQIVNDFQKGDIAEGYSVSREKKESFPLTVTSAQKNPTAFYLCASSPRPGDEQYFGPGTRLTVT.

The chain links TRBV29-1 to TRBJ1-2; TRBD1 matches 10 bases. The J segment lost 1 base and the V segment lost 3 bases, leaving 2 bases of the junction unmatched. The CDR3 loop spans 14 amino acids. The V gene's germline CDR1 is SQVTM and CDR2 ANQGSEA. The CDR3 loop reads CSVETGGGNYGYTF. The CDR3, as DNA: TGCAGCGTTGAGACAGGGGGCGGTAACTATGGCTACACCTTC.

This chain connects TRBV19 to TRBJ2-2, with D unclear. Trimming removed 5 bases at V and 4 bases at J, with 20 bases between. The CDR3 has 17 residues. Looked up from germline, CDR1 is LNHDA and CDR2 is SQIVND (reference sequence). CDR3 DNA sequence: TGTGCCAGTAGTGGCCCAACCCTTACAGTTAGCACCGGGGAGCTGTTTTTT. It codes for CASSGPTLTVSTGELFF.

The sample holds one count of this clone. This sequence joins TRBV27 and TRBJ2-7; 8 nucleotides agree with TRBD1. The germline CDR1 and CDR2 sequences are MNHEY and SMNVEV (reference sequence). J lost 2 bases, V lost 6 bases, and 9 bases had no gene match. The CDR3 has 15 residues. The CDR3 nucleotides are TGTGCCAGCAGCCAACTTCGACAGGGGACCTACGAGCAGTACTTC. This gives the protein CASSQLRQGTYEQYF.

The chain has TRBV6-5 and TRBJ1-1; TRBD1 might be the D (6 bases). Germline CDR1 reads MNHEY; CDR2 reads SVGAGI. The CDR3 runs to 14 residues. Trimming cost V 2 bases and J 6 bases, with 13 bases left between them. CDR3 region: CASSYTRTVPEAFF. CDR3 coding DNA: TGTGCCAGCAGTTACACTAGGACAGTCCCTGAAGCTTTCTTT.

A single count supports this clone. The CDR3 sequence: CASSLDWGANEQFF. The CDR3 DNA reads as TGTGCCAGCAGCTTGGATTGGGGCGCGAATGAGCAGTTCTTC. V usage is TRBV5-4 and J usage is TRBJ2-1, with D possibly matching TRBD1 (5 bases). The CDR3 is 14 residues long. V lost 0 bases and J 7 bases, leaving 11 bases between the germline ends. Germline CDR1 reads SGHNT; CDR2 reads YYREEE (reference sequence).

This sequence joins TRBV27 and TRBJ1-1, with D possibly being TRBD1 (5 bases). Germline CDR1 is MNHEY and CDR2 is SMNVEV (reference sequence). The CDR3 is 14 amino acids. Trimming pared 2 bases from V and 4 bases from J, leaving 11 bases between. The CDR3 DNA reads as TGTGCCAGCAGTTTACTGGGGCGAACCACTGAAGCTTTCTTT. Its protein is CASSLLGRTTEAFF.

The V call is TRBV6-5, the J call TRBJ2-1; D gene uncertain. CDR1 and CDR2 (germline): MNHEY, SVGAGI. The CDR3 covers 16 residues. Trimming removed 0 bases from V and 1 base from J, with 10 bases in between. In DNA, the CDR3 is TGTGCCAGCAGTTACTCGATTCCTCTTTCCTACAATGAGCAGTTCTTC. Its protein is CASSYSIPLSYNEQFF.